This entry lists 5 T cell receptor beta chains sequenced from one sample in a study of shared clonotypes between healthy human individuals. Terminally differentiated effector memory CD45RA+ cells were excluded from the naive CD8 cells, which were CD45RO-negative and positively selected for CCR7. Sequencing was performed with immunoSEQ multiplex PCR; in TCRdb, only in-frame clones are kept and a portion is missing. The sample contains roughly 2.1 million clones, 93% of which appear only once. The sequenced sample was naive CD8+ T cells from PBMCs. The source of these receptors is a man between 18 and 35 years old in good health. Some clones in this sample may be carry-over from other donors' samples.

This chain links TRBV27 with TRBJ2-7, with 8 bases aligning to TRBD2. This CDR3 comprises 16 residues. V shed 1 base and J 2 bases; nucleotides not matched to a gene: 7. Per the germline V gene, CDR1 is MNHEY and CDR2 is SMNVEV (reference sequence). CDR3 in DNA: TGTGCCAGCAGTTTATGGGCAGCGGGGGCTACCTACGAGCAGTACTTC. Protein sequence: CASSLWAAGATYEQYF.

This clone was seen a few times. The chain carries TRBV9 and TRBJ1-1; D is uncertain. Germline lookup yields CDR1 SGDLS and CDR2 YYNGEE. V was trimmed by 2 bases and J by 1 base, leaving 12 bases between them. The CDR3 is 15 residues long. The CDR3 DNA reads TGTGCCAGCAGCGTCAGCGCCCCAGGGAACACTGAAGCTTTCTTT. Residues: CASSVSAPGNTEAFF.

The rearrangement links TRBV15 to TRBJ2-7, with D perhaps being TRBD1 or TRBD2 (5 bases each). Per the germline V gene, CDR1 is LNHNV and CDR2 is YYDKDF (reference sequence). The CDR3 is made up of 16 amino acids. Trimming stripped 0 bases from V and 3 bases from J, with 15 bases between. The CDR3 loop is CATSRDEGSTFYEQYF. CDR3 coding DNA: TGTGCCACCAGCAGAGATGAGGGGTCCACTTTCTACGAGCAGTACTTC.

The V and J genes are TRBV7-9 and TRBJ2-7, with D perhaps matching TRBD1 (5 bases). Per germline, CDR1 SEHNR and CDR2 FQNEAQ (reference sequence). Between the trimmed V and J ends, which lost 7 bases and 2 bases, there was a span of 18 bases. There are 15 residues in the CDR3. CDR3 sequence: CASNSPTQGTYEQYF. CDR3 DNA: TGTGCCAGCAATTCCCCAACGCAGGGTACCTACGAGCAGTACTTC.

V and J are TRBV28 and TRBJ2-7; no clear D. Germline lookup yields CDR1 MDHEN and CDR2 SYDVKM. CDR3 length: 13 residues. With 3 bases removed from V and 4 bases from J, the gap between germline ends came to 10 bases. The CDR3 region has the DNA TGTGCCAGCAGTTTGGCCGCCCCTTACGAGCAGTACTTC. It is translated as CASSLAAPYEQYF. Complete variable domain (other parts from reference TRBV28 and TRBJ2-7): DVKVTQSSRYLVKRTGEKVFLECVQDMDHENMFWYRQDPGLGLRLIYFSYDVKMKEKGDIPEGYSVSREKKERFSLILESASTNQTSMYLCASSLAAPYEQYFGPGTRLTVT.